Presented here are 5 T cell receptor beta chains from one specimen sequenced in a study of blood T cell repertoires in COVID-19. Here immunoSEQ multiplex PCR was the method, and the copy in TCRdb shows in-frame clones only, minus some. The sample consists of under 250,000 clones, more than 75% of them appearing once. Sequenced: peripheral blood. These receptors were obtained from a woman aged 55-69 years who had recovered from COVID-19.

The genes are TRBV9 and TRBJ2-3; 10 nucleotides line up with TRBD2. Per the germline V gene, CDR1 is SGDLS and CDR2 is YYNGEE. Trimming cost V 0 bases and J 5 bases; bases outside gene matches: 0. The CDR3 contains 14 residues. The chain's CDR3 is CASSVASGGDTQYF. In DNA form, the CDR3 reads TGTGCCAGCAGCGTAGCTAGCGGGGGAGATACGCAGTATTTT.

The rearrangement joins TRBV19 to TRBJ1-1; D unresolved. The germline V gene has CDR1 LNHDA and CDR2 SQIVND (reference sequence). The CDR3 totals 15 residues. Trimming shortened V by 3 bases and J by 5 bases, and 16 bases separated the two germline ends. For the CDR3, the DNA is TGTGCCAGTAGTATTCGGGGAAGGGAAGATACTGAAGCTTTCTTT. Its protein is CASSIRGREDTEAFF. The entire variable domain, with the rest obtained from reference TRBV19 and TRBJ1-1, is as follows: DGGITQSPKYLFRKEGQNVTLSCEQNLNHDAMYWYRQDPGQGLRLIYYSQIVNDFQKGDIAEGYSVSREKKESFPLTVTSAQKNPTAFYLCASSIRGREDTEAFFGQGTRLTVV.

The chain recombines TRBV6-5 with TRBJ1-1; 8 bases agree with TRBD1. The V gene's germline CDR1 is MNHEY and CDR2 SVGAGI. Losses at the gene ends were 10 bases for V and 2 bases for J; bases not matched to a gene: 12. This CDR3 has 15 residues. CDR3 protein: CATSAGGFFNTEAFF. In DNA form, the CDR3 reads TGTGCCACGTCAGCAGGGGGCTTTTTTAACACTGAAGCTTTCTTT.

The sample holds a few counts of this clone. The CDR3 DNA is TGTGCCAGCAGCAGGGACAGCAGCCATAATGAAAAACTGTTTTTT. It codes for CASSRDSSHNEKLFF. The J gene is TRBJ1-4, the V gene TRBV7-9, with 7 bases lining up with TRBD1. This CDR3 is 15 amino acids long. Germline trimming cut 5 bases from V and 4 bases from J; bases unmatched to any gene: 7. CDR1 and CDR2 (germline): SEHNR, FQNEAQ (reference sequence).

The chain is built from TRBV10-1 and TRBJ2-1, with TRBD1 identical over 12 bases. With V trimmed by 2 bases and J by 9 bases, 17 bases remained unmatched. The germline CDR1 and CDR2 sequences are WNHNN and SYGVQD (reference sequence). CDR3 length: 19 residues. The CDR3 coding sequence is TGCGCCAGCAGTGAGCGACGACCCCTCCGGGACAGGGGGCCGGGTGAGCAGTTCTTC. Amino acid sequence: CASSERRPLRDRGPGEQFF.